This entry features one TCR beta chain sequence. This clonotype was observed at least ten times. The specificity of this receptor is unknown. No base quality values were provided; no much bigger clone lies one nucleotide off. Trimming costs V 2 bases and J 4 bases, and their ends lie 15 bases apart. Reading from cysteine to phenylalanine, the CDR3 counts 15 amino acids. Only CDR3 DNA is held: 45 bases, read in frame from base 1. According to the germline V gene (reference sequence), CDR1 reads SGHNT and CDR2 reads YYREEE. Genomic DNA extracted from blood was used in amounts of 250-500 ng for amplification of TRB repertoires. These data belong to a study of T and B cells in COVID-19 patients (dated by TCRdb to the early 2020s). Broadly, across the study: Using TRB and IGH repertoire sequencing of peripheral blood, the study characterized adaptive immunity in COVID-19 patients who had active infection or had recovered. As many as 9 follow-up blood samples were collected from each patient, and in some individuals these samples spanned different disease stages. A recovered cohort was made up of more than 15 patients contributing approximately 20 samples, mostly after mild to moderate COVID-19 managed as outpatients. Over 7.5 million TCR sequences were analysed in a TCR and BCR sequence repository that covered around 40 patients and approximately 69 time points. Critical illness requiring mechanical ventilation or ECMO was present in about 55% of the 20 patients in the active-infection cohort. An age-matched reference group of 35 to 45 healthy donors negative for COVID-19 antibodies served as the comparison for repertoire analyses. Patients in the recovered cohort had a median age of around 34 years, compared with just over 65 years for patients in the active-infection cohort. Two patients were in both the active and recovered cohorts because samples existed from active disease and from after recovery. In the active-infection cohort, about 90% of the roughly 20 patients had comorbidities linked to unfavorable COVID-19 outcome.

General conclusions and limits of the study: Specific T cell subsets (CD4+/Treg/CD8+) and sorted SARS-CoV-2-responsive or tetramer+ T cells had not yet been sequenced, and these experiments were ongoing. The recovered cohort had 2,400 or so exclusive TCR clusters, including 31 low-pGen clusters. TRB repertoires were found to be highly clonal in active COVID-19, whereas diversity and richness at recovery were found to rise above healthy donor levels. Prospective validation of the reported TCR clusters was stated to be required before clinical use. The cohort was considered too small for HLA contributions to COVID-19 susceptibility or severity to be assessed. Patients with COVID-19 were reported to show strongly skewed TRBV/TRBJ gene usage. Blood samples obtained from mildly ill patients during symptoms, as well as early samples obtained from severe cases, were available only in scarce numbers.

Sequencer: Illumina MiSeq. TRB rearrangements were amplified by multiplex PCR with BIOMED2 TRB-A/B primer pools. Illumina-compatible adapters and 7-nucleotide sample barcodes were attached to the amplicons in two consecutive PCRs. Phusion HS II polymerase was used for all library PCRs. The amplicons were purified from gel with the NucleoSpin Gel and PCR Clean-up kit, measured on Qubit, and combined at 4 nM. Amplicon pool quality was checked on an Agilent 2100 Bioanalyzer before Illumina next-generation sequencing. Under the source paper's analysis protocol: Annotation of TRB rearrangements was done in MiXCR 3.0.8 with the default MiXCR reference library. Non-productive reads and sequences with fewer than 2 reads were removed, and every unique CDR3 nucleotide sequence was treated as one clone. Clonality, diversity, richness and V-J gene usage were calculated in R 3.5.1. GLIPH2 was used to cluster TCRs based on CDR3 similarity, and OLGA was used to calculate the generation probabilities. GLIPH2 clusters were kept only when the clusters contained at least four unique TCR clonotypes present in at least three individuals. The public reads were reprocessed in TCRdb via fastp at Q25 and MiXCR, keeping in-frame beta chains. Every entry covers one CDR3 protein and lists the most common genes and DNA from its rows. The V and J calls here are based on TCRdb, not the publication. This sample holds under 7,000 distinct CDR3 sequences; 25% to 30% were observed only once. Approximately 15% of the sample is held by the ten biggest clonotypes.

The TCR comes from a human donor with active COVID-19. The sequence links TRBV5-4 to TRBJ2-5; the D segment cannot be called with confidence. The specimen sequenced was blood. The CDR3 in this case is CASSFGSRLIETQYF. The DNA reads as follows: TGTGCCAGCAGCTTTGGCAGCAGACTCATAGAGACCCAGTACTTC.